This T cell receptor beta chain was documented in a study of T cell clones after liver transplantation. Background on the study: Tolerant meant at least one year fully off immunosuppression without liver enzymes above twice normal.

The method was immunoSEQ multiplex PCR; TCRdb's version includes in-frame clones alone and lacks a portion of them. The repertoire includes roughly 80,000 clones, nearly 85% of them detected once, and roughly 0.44% sits in the top ten. CDR3 length: 15 residues. V was clipped by 1 base and J by 3 bases; unmatched bases: 2. Germline CDR1 reads MGHDK; CDR2 reads SYGVNS. The sequence was collected from a human patient who received a liver transplant. Some T cells may be transferred from the graft donor. The starting material was CD4+ T cells from blood, obtained 45 to 46 months after liver transplant. The gene calls are TRBV25-1 and TRBJ2-1, with 8 bases lining up with TRBD2. The CDR3 loop reads CASSESGTSYNEQFF. The CDR3 region has the DNA TGTGCCAGCAGTGAATCAGGGACTAGCTACAATGAGCAGTTCTTC.